This T cell receptor beta chain was identified in a study of T cell responses to AZD1222 COVID-19 vaccine. Whole-study context: Doses given second, at about 4 or about 12 weeks, were pooled. Study observations and caveats: Sampled repertoires all dated from after the peak T cell response. Epitopes outside B.1.351 and B.1.1.7 mutated regions reportedly drew nearly half of spike TCRs.

Germline CDR1 is SGHTA and CDR2 is FQGTGA. The CDR3 has 15 residues. Trimming cost V 1 base and J 4 bases; bases outside gene matches: 6. This clone appeared a few times. Its target is not known. The protocol was immunoSEQ multiplex PCR, while the TCRdb copy is restricted to in-frame clones and leaves out a portion. The sample lists 97,000 or so clones, roughly 84% seen once, with about 17% in the top ten. This TCR came from an adult in good health. This rearrangement joins TRBV7-3 to TRBJ1-2, with TRBD1 identical over 7 bases. The sequencing used peripheral blood, collected on day 0 of AZD1222 vaccination. The CDR3 bases are TGTGCCAGCAGCTTAAGTGGAGGGACAGCCTATGGCTACACCTTC. This encodes CASSLSGGTAYGYTF. The variable domain in full, completed from reference TRBV7-3 and TRBJ1-2, reads GAGVSQTPSNKVTEKGKYVELRCDPISGHTALYWYRQSLGQGPEFLIYFQGTGAADDSGLPNDRFFAVRPEGSVSTLKIQRTERGDSAVYLCASSLSGGTAYGYTFGSGTRLTVV.